Below, 5 T cell receptor beta chains from the same sample are listed, as sequenced in a study of blood T cells in healthy people across ages. With a J-beta primer mix and a sample-barcoded 5' primer, a second PCR ran about 7 to 11 cycles. TCRdb re-analysed the 5' RACE reads in MiXCR, keeping a single row per CDR3 protein. The repertoire holds over a million distinct CDR3 sequences, around 59% seen once, with 6.5% to 8.5% in the top ten. The sample consisted of blood. These receptors all come from a man in his late teens or twenties in good health.

The chain recombines TRBV12-5 with TRBJ2-1, with D perhaps TRBD1 or TRBD2 (5 bases each). Germline V gene lookup returns CDR1 LGHNT and CDR2 FRNRAP. The CDR3 totals 15 residues. Between the trimmed V and J ends, which lost 9 bases and 0 bases, there was a span of 15 bases. CDR3 in DNA: TGTGCTAGCTCGGAGCGGACAATCTCCTACAATGAGCAGTTCTTC. It yields the protein CASSERTISYNEQFF.

The chain links TRBV27 to TRBJ1-6; weak D call: TRBD1 (6 bases). Trimming shortened V by 6 bases and J by 7 bases, and 16 bases separated the two germline ends. The CDR3 loop spans 15 amino acids. Germline CDR1 and CDR2: MNHEY and SMNVEV (reference sequence). CDR3: CASSPRWGPNSPLHF. The CDR3 coding sequence is TGTGCCAGCAGCCCGCGCTGGGGGCCAAATTCACCCCTCCACTTT.

This clonotype has only one observation. V usage is TRBV2 and J usage is TRBJ1-5, with D perhaps TRBD1 (5 bases). From germline, CDR1 is SNHLY and CDR2 FYNNEI. This CDR3 contains 14 residues. V was shortened by 4 bases and J by 4 bases, with 11 bases between the two germline ends. CDR3 coding DNA: TGTGCCAGCAGTGCAGGGAAGTGGAATCAGCCCCAGCATTTT. It codes for CASSAGKWNQPQHF.

In DNA form, the CDR3 reads TGTGCCAGCGAGGCTGACAGGGCGGGTGAGCAGTACTTC. Protein product: CASEADRAGEQYF. The rearrangement joins TRBV11-1 to TRBJ2-7; 7 bases match TRBD1. CDR1 is SGHAT, CDR2 FQDESV, per germline (reference sequence). The ends lost 8 bases at V and 7 bases at J; junction bases unmatched: 11. The CDR3 spans 13 residues.

The chain joins TRBV27 to TRBJ2-3, with a weak D call TRBD1 (6 bases). The V end was cut by 4 bases, the J end by 2 bases, with 7 bases between. Per germline, CDR1 MNHEY and CDR2 SMNVEV (reference sequence). This CDR3 contains 13 residues. CDR3 coding DNA: TGTGCCAGCAGTTGGGGGCACACAGATACGCAGTATTTT. Its translation: CASSWGHTDTQYF.